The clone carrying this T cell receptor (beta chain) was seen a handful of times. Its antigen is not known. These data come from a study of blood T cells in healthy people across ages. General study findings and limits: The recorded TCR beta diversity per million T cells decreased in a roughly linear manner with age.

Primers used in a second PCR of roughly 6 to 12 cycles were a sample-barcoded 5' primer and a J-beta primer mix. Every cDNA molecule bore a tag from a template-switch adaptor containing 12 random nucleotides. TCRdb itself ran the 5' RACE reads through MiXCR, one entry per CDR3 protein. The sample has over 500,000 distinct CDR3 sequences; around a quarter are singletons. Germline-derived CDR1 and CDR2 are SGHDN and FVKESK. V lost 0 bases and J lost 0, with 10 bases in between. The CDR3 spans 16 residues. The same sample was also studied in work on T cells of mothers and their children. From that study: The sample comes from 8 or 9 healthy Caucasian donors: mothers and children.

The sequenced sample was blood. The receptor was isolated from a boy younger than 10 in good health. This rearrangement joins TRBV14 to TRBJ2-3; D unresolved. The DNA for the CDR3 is TGTGCCAGCAGCCAAGAAGTCCTGGCTAGCACAGATACGCAGTATTTT. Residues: CASSQEVLASTDTQYF.